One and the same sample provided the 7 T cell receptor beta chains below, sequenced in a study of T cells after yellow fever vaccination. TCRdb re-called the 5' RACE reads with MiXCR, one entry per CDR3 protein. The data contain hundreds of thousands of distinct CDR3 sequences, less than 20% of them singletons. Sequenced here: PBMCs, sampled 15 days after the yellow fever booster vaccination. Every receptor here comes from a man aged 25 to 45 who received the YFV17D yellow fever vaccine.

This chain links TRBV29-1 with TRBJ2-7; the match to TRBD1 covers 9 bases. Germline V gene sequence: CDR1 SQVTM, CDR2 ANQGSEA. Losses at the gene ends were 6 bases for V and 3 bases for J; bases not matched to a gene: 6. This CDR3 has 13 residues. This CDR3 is CSVGTGINYEQYF. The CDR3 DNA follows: TGCAGCGTCGGGACAGGGATCAACTACGAGCAGTACTTC.

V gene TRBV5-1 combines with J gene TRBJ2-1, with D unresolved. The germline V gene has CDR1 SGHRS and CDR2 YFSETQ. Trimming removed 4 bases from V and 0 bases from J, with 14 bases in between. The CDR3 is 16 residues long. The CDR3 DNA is TGCGCCAGCAGCGACCGTCAGACGAGCTCCTACAATGAGCAGTTCTTC. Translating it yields CASSDRQTSSYNEQFF.

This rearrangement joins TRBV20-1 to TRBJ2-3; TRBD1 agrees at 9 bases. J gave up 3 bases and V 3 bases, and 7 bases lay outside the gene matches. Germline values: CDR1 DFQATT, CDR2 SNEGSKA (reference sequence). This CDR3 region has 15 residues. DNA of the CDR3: TGCAGTGCTAGGCCGGGACAGGGCTCAACAGATACGCAGTATTTT. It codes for CSARPGQGSTDTQYF.

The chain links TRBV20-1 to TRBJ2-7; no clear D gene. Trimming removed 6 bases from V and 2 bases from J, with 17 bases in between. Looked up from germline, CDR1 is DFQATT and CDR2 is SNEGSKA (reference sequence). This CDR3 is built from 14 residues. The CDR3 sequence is CSANPTVITYEQYF. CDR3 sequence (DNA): TGCAGTGCCAACCCTACAGTGATAACCTACGAGCAGTACTTC.

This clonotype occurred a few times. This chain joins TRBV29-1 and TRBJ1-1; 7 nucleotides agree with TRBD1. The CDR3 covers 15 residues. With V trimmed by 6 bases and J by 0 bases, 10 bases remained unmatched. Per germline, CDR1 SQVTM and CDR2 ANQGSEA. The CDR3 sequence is CSVYEAGGVNTEAFF. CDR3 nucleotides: TGCAGCGTGTACGAGGCAGGGGGTGTGAACACTGAAGCTTTCTTT.

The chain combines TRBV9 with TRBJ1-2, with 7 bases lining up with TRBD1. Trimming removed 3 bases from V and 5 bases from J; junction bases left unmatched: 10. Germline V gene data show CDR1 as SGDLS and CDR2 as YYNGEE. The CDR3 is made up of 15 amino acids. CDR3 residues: CASSAQRQGFYGYTF. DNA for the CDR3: TGTGCCAGCAGCGCACAAAGACAGGGTTTTTATGGCTACACCTTC.

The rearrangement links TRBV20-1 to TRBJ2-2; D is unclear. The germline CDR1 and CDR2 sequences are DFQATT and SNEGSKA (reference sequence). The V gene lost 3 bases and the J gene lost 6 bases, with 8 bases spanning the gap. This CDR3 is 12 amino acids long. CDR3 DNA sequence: TGCAGTGCTAGTGAGTTTTCCGGGGAGCTGTTTTTT. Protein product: CSASEFSGELFF.